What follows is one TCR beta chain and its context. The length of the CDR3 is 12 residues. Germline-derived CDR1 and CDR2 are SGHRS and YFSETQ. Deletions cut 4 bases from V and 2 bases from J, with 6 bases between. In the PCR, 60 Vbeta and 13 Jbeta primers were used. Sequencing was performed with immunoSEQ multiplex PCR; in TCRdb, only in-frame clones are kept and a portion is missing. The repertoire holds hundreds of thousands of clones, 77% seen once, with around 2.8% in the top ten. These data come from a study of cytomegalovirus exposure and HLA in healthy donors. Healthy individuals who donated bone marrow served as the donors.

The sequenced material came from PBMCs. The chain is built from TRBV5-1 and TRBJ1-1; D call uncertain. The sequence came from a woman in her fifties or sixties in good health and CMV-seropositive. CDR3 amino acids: CASSGGNTEAFF. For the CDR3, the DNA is TGCGCCAGCAGCGGAGGAAACACTGAAGCTTTCTTT.